This T cell receptor beta chain was captured by sequencing in a study of blood T cell repertoires in COVID-19. Across the study: Whether acute or convalescent, the COVID-19 samples came from the United States, Italy and Spain. PBMCs, B-cell-depleted T cells, or T cells were the source of the cDNA or gDNA that made up the material.

Germline lookup yields CDR1 GTSNPN and CDR2 SVGIG (reference sequence). Trimming removed 8 bases from V and 4 bases from J, with 17 bases in between. This CDR3 has 14 amino acids. Assay: immunoSEQ multiplex PCR; the TCRdb copy retains only in-frame clones and omits some. The sample carries 200,000 to 300,000 clones, approximately 90% recorded once. Cohort allocation depended upon clinical history that participants reported. This receptor was taken from a woman between 35 and 50 years old with acute COVID-19. The sequenced sample was PBMCs or T cells enriched from blood (not recorded which). V gene TRBV30 combines with J gene TRBJ1-4, with D maybe TRBD1 (5 bases). In DNA form, the CDR3 reads TGTGCCGGGAATACCGACAGACTTAATGAAAAACTGTTTTTT. It codes for CAGNTDRLNEKLFF. The full variable domain, with the rest looked up from reference TRBV30 and TRBJ1-4, is SQTIHQWPATLVQPVGSPLSLECTVEGTSNPNLYWYRQAAGRGLQLLFYSVGIGQISSEVPQNLSASRPQDRQFILSSKKLLLSDSGFYLCAGNTDRLNEKLFFGSGTQLSVL.